This is a list of T cell receptor beta chains from one sample in a study of cytomegalovirus exposure and HLA in healthy donors. Here immunoSEQ multiplex PCR was the method, and the copy in TCRdb shows in-frame clones only, minus some. The data hold under 200,000 clones, with 65% to 90% observed a single time. Sample: PBMCs. The receptors shown here come from a human donor in good health. CDR3s include the opening cysteine and the closing phenylalanine or tryptophan. The D gene is left open where the match is weak. The size entry is marked missing in some rows and otherwise reads once, few, many or a size class.

v_gene,abundance,d_gene,len,j_gene,CDR3nt,CDR3aa
TRBV7-9,few,TRBD1,13,TRBJ2-5,TGTGCCAGCACGTCCCGGGACAGTGAGACCCAGTACTTC,CASTSRDSETQYF
TRBV7-9,-,TRBD1,14,TRBJ2-7,TGTGCCAGCAGCTTTGGACAGGCAGGGTACGAGCAGTACTTC,CASSFGQAGYEQYF
TRBV10-2,once,-,15,TRBJ2-4,TGCGCCAGCAGTGAGGCTGACAGAGCCAAAAACATTCAGTACTTC,CASSEADRAKNIQYF
TRBV5-1,-,TRBD1,16,TRBJ1-3,TGCGCCAGCAGCTTGACTACAGGGGGGGCTGGAAACACCATATATTTT,CASSLTTGGAGNTIYF
TRBV5-1,-,-,11,TRBJ2-5,TGCGCCAGCAGCCTACAAGAGACCCAGTACTTC,CASSLQETQYF
TRBV7-7,once,TRBD1,15,TRBJ2-2,TGTGCTAGCAGCTTAGATGGGACAGGGACCGGGGAGCTGTTTTTT,CASSLDGTGTGELFF
TRBV7-2,-,-,12,TRBJ2-7,TGTGCCAGCAGCTTGAGCTCCTACGAGCAGTACTTC,CASSLSSYEQYF
TRBV10-2,-,-,11,TRBJ1-1,TGCGCCAGCAGACTACAAGCTGAAGCTTTCTTT,CASRLQAEAFF
TRBV2,-,-,12,TRBJ2-7,TGTGCCAGCAGGGAGGGGACTCTCAAGCAGTACTTC,CASREGTLKQYF
TRBV7-9,-,-,12,TRBJ2-5,TGTGCCAGCACCCTTACCCGGGAGACCCAGTACTTC,CASTLTRETQYF
TRBV6-5,-,-,13,TRBJ2-3,TGTGCCAGCAGCCGCCGCACCCAGGATACGCAGTATTTT,CASSRRTQDTQYF
TRBV5-8,-,-,16,TRBJ1-5,TGTGCCAGCAGCCGAAAATTTTTGGCAGGTAATCAGCCCCAGCATTTT,CASSRKFLAGNQPQHF
TRBV6-5,-,TRBD1,13,TRBJ1-6,TGTGCCAGCGGGGGACAGTATAATTCACCCCTCCACTTT,CASGGQYNSPLHF
TRBV6-6,-,-,14,TRBJ1-5,TGTGCCAGCAGGCGGACACGGCCCAATCAGCCCCAGCATTTT,CASRRTRPNQPQHF
TRBV4-1,-,TRBD2,19,TRBJ2-3,TGCGCCAGCAGCCAAGTATCTGTCGGGACTAGCGGGGGCACAGATACGCAGTATTTT,CASSQVSVGTSGGTDTQYF
TRBV7-9,-,TRBD1,13,TRBJ2-3,TGTGCCAGCAGCCACAGGGGGTCAGATACGCAGTATTTT,CASSHRGSDTQYF
TRBV5-4,-,-,16,TRBJ2-3,TGTGCCAGCAGCTCCGACTCTAGACCACGCACAGATACGCAGTATTTT,CASSSDSRPRTDTQYF
TRBV5-1,-,-,13,TRBJ2-5,TGCGCCACCACCAACAGGGTGGGAGAGACCCAGTACTTC,CATTNRVGETQYF
TRBV25-1,-,TRBD1,15,TRBJ2-7,TGTGCCAGCAGTGAAGGACAGGGGGTTAGGTACGAGCAGTACTTC,CASSEGQGVRYEQYF
TRBV6-5,-,-,14,TRBJ1-1,TGTGCCAGCAGTTACTCTCCCGGCGGGGACGGCGCTTTCTTT,CASSYSPGGDGAFF
TRBV19,-,-,13,TRBJ1-5,TGTGCCAGTAGTATAGTTTCCGATCAGCCCCAGCATTTT,CASSIVSDQPQHF
TRBV6-5,-,-,13,TRBJ1-2,TGTGCCAGCTACGGAGGGGCTGGAAATGGCTACACCTTC,CASYGGAGNGYTF
TRBV4-3,-,-,13,TRBJ2-4,TGCGCCAGCAGCCAAGTAACGGGAAACATTCAGTACTTC,CASSQVTGNIQYF
TRBV20-1,few,TRBD1,11,TRBJ1-1,TGCAGTGCTAGAGATGAGGGGGCTGCTTTCTTT,CSARDEGAAFF
TRBV15,-,-,16,TRBJ2-5,TGTGCCACCAGCAGAGATTTGGAGGGGTTGGGGGAGACCCAGTACTTC,CATSRDLEGLGETQYF
TRBV15,-,TRBD2,15,TRBJ2-5,TGTGCCACCAGCATTGGCCGGGGGGGCGAAGAGACCCAGTACTTC,CATSIGRGGEETQYF
TRBV5-4,-,TRBD1,15,TRBJ2-7,TGTGCCAGCAGCTTGGCCTACAGGGGAGCCTACGAGCAGTACTTC,CASSLAYRGAYEQYF
TRBV7-2,once,-,16,TRBJ1-5,TGTGCCAGCAGCCCAGAGACAGGAAGAGGTAGACAGCCCCAGCATTTT,CASSPETGRGRQPQHF
TRBV10-3,-,-,14,TRBJ2-5,TGTGCCATCAGTGGGGCAGGTCGTCCCGAGACCCAGTACTTC,CAISGAGRPETQYF
TRBV4-3,-,TRBD1,17,TRBJ2-7,TGCGCCAGCAGCCCCGGGACAGGCCAACTCTCTGCCTACGAGCAGTACTTC,CASSPGTGQLSAYEQYF
TRBV10-3,-,TRBD1,15,TRBJ1-2,TGTGCCATCAAGGGACAGGGGAGAGTAGGCTATGGCTACACCTTC,CAIKGQGRVGYGYTF
TRBV14,-,-,13,TRBJ1-1,TGTGCCAGCAGCATTGTTGGTCTATCTGAAGCTTTCTTT,CASSIVGLSEAFF
TRBV27,-,-,16,TRBJ2-2,TGTGCCAGCAATCCGAGGGGCCAGGGAGGCGCCGGGGAGCTGTTTTTT,CASNPRGQGGAGELFF
TRBV29-1,-,TRBD2,16,TRBJ2-3,TGCAGCGTCAAGAGAGCTAGCGGGGCTAGCACAGATACGCAGTATTTT,CSVKRASGASTDTQYF
TRBV19,-,TRBD2,16,TRBJ2-2,TGTGCCAGTAGTGGGAGACTAGCGGGGATTCCCGGGGAGCTGTTTTTT,CASSGRLAGIPGELFF
TRBV14,-,-,15,TRBJ2-5,TGTGCCAGCAGCCAAGCCGGGACATGGGGAAAGACCCAGTACTTC,CASSQAGTWGKTQYF